The clone carrying this T cell receptor beta chain was seen more than once but under ten times. Its specificity is unknown. This sample was taken from a study of T cell repertoires in cytomegalovirus infection. Whole-study results and caveats: In two of eight donors, the top clonotype was HLA-C-restricted CMV-specific.

TCRdb reprocessed the reads via MiXCR and lists one record per CDR3 protein. The table lists 150,000 to 200,000 distinct CDR3 sequences, over 13% of them singletons, with around 27% in the top ten. Per the germline V gene, CDR1 is SGHAT and CDR2 is FQNNGV. This CDR3 has 13 residues. The V and J ends lost 1 base and 7 bases respectively, with 8 bases between them. The sequence derives from a human donor in good health (CMV status not recorded). Some clones in this sample may be carry-over from other donors' samples. Sequencing input: PBMCs. The chain couples TRBV11-2 to TRBJ1-5; unclear D gene. CDR3 amino acids: CASSLAHLQPQHF. CDR3 DNA sequence: TGTGCCAGCAGCTTAGCACATCTCCAGCCCCAGCATTTT.